The 3 T cell receptor beta chains below were found in one sample sequenced in a study of shared clonotypes between healthy human individuals (dated by TCRdb to between 2020 and 2021). Libraries were prepared through the immunoSEQ multiplex PCR assay. As stored in TCRdb, this immuneACCESS dataset retains in-frame rearrangements with V and J assigned. A fraction of the clones does not appear; measured against another copy, unresolved V genes explain less than half of the discrepancy, and the remainder lacks a known reason. The sample includes some 1 million clones, with around four fifths observed a single time. The top ten hold approximately 1.5% of the sample. Source material: memory CD4+ T cells sorted from blood. The sample's cell subset or site label, decoded: CD45RA-negative fraction. These receptors originate from a man aged 18 to 30 in good health.

This clone appeared a single time. The genes are TRBV10-3 and TRBJ2-7; 8 bases agree with TRBD1. The ends lost 5 bases at V and 5 bases at J; junction bases unmatched: 8. CDR3 size: 14 residues. From germline, CDR1 is ENHRY and CDR2 SYGVKD. The CDR3 is CAISSPGQANEQYF. In nucleotides, the CDR3 is TGTGCCATCAGTTCGCCGGGACAGGCGAACGAGCAGTACTTC.

This chain joins TRBV30 and TRBJ2-5; 8 bases line up with TRBD2. With V trimmed by 4 bases and J by 3 bases, 10 bases remained unmatched. Looked up from germline, CDR1 is GTSNPN and CDR2 is SVGIG (reference sequence). The CDR3 contains 15 residues. In DNA form, the CDR3 reads TGTGCCTGGAAGGGGAGCGGGAGAAGGGAAGAGACCCAGTACTTC. It is translated as CAWKGSGRREETQYF.

This clone was counted a single time. The junction shows a germline mismatch at one end, possibly a read error. The chain couples TRBV19 to TRBJ2-5, with TRBD1 identical over 7 bases. The CDR3 has 13 residues. Per the germline V gene, CDR1 is LNHDA and CDR2 is SQIVND (reference sequence). The CDR3 loop is CASSVDRVETQYF. CDR3 DNA sequence: TGTGCCAGTAGTGTAGACAGGGTTGAGACCCAGTACTTC.